This T cell receptor beta chain was found in a study of identical twins. A universal primer site was created by template switching, with the cDNA bearing unique molecular identifiers. TCRdb reprocessed the 5' RACE reads via MiXCR and lists one record per CDR3 protein. This table has about 150,000 distinct CDR3 sequences, 3.5% appearing once. V dropped 3 bases and J dropped 7 bases, with 15 bases sitting between them. CDR1 and CDR2 (germline): DFQATT, SNEGSKA (reference sequence). The CDR3 is made up of 13 amino acids. Sequenced material: memory T cells sorted from blood. The sequence came from a young man in good health. This chain joins TRBV20-1 and TRBJ1-2; weak D call: TRBD1 (5 bases). The CDR3 protein is CSASVGAMVGYTF. The CDR3 DNA is TGCAGTGCTAGCGTCGGGGCGATGGTTGGCTACACCTTC.